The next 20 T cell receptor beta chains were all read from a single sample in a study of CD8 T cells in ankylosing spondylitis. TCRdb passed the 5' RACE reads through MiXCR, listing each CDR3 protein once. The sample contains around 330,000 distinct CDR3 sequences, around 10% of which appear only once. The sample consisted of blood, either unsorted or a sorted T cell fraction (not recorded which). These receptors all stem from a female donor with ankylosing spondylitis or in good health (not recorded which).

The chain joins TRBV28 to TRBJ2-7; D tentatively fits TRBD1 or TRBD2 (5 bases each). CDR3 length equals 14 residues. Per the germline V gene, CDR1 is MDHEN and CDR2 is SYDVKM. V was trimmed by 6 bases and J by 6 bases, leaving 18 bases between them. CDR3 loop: CASRGTVISSEQYF. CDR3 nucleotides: TGTGCCAGCAGGGGGACGGTGATTAGCTCCGAGCAGTACTTC.

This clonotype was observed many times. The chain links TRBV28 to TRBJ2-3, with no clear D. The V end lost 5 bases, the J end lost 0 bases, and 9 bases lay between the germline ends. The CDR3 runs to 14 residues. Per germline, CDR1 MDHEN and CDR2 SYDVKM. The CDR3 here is CASSVVSSTDTQYF. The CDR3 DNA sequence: TGTGCCAGCAGTGTCGTCTCTAGCACAGATACGCAGTATTTT.

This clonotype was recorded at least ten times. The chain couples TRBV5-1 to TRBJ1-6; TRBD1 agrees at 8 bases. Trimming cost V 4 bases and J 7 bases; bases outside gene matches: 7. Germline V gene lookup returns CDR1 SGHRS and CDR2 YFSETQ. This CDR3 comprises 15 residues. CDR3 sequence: CASSPGQGGNSPLHF. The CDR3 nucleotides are TGCGCCAGCAGCCCTGGACAGGGAGGGAATTCACCCCTCCACTTT.

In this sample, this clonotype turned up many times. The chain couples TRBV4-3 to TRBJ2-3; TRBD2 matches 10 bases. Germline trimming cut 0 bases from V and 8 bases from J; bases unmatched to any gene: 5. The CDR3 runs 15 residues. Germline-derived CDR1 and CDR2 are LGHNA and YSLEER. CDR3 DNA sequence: TGCGCCAGCAGCCAAGATATAGCGGGAGGCACTACGCAGTATTTT. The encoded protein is CASSQDIAGGTTQYF.

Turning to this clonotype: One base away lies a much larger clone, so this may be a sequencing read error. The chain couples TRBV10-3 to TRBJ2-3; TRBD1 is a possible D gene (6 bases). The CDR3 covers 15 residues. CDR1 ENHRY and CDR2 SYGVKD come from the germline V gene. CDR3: CAISESDRSTDTLYF. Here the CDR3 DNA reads TGTGCCATCAGTGAGTCGGACAGAAGCACAGATACGCTGTATTTT.

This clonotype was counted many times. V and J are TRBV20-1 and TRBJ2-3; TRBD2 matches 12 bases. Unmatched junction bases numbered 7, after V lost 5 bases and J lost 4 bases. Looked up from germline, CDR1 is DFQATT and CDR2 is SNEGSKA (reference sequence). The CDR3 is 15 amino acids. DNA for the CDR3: TGCAGTGCTGATCGACTAGCGGGAGTCTCAGATACGCAGTATTTT. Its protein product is CSADRLAGVSDTQYF.

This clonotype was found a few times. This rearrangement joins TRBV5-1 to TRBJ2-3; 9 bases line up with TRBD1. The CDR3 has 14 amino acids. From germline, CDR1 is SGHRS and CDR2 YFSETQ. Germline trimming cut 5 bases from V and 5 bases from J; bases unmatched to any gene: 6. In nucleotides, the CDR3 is TGCGCCAGCAGACAGGGGGCCAGTGGAGATACGCAGTATTTT. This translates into CASRQGASGDTQYF.

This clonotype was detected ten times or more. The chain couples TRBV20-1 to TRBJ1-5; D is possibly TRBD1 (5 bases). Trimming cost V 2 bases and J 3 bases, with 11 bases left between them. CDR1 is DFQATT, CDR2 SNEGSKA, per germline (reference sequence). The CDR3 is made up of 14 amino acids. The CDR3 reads CSARQGGVNQPQHF. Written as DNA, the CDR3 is TGCAGTGCTAGACAGGGAGGTGTCAATCAGCCCCAGCATTTT.

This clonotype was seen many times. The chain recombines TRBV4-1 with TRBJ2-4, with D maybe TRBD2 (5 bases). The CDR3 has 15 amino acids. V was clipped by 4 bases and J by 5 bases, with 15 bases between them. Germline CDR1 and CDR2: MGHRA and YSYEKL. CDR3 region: CASSPPYGLQNIQYF. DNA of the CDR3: TGCGCCAGCAGCCCCCCCTACGGACTCCAAAACATTCAGTACTTC.

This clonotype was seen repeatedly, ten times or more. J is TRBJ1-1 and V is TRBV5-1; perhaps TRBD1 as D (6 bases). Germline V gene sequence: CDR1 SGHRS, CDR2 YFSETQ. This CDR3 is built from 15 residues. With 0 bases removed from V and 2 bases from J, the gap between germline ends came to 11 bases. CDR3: CASSLGGQPNTEAFF. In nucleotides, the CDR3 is TGCGCCAGCAGCTTGGGGGGGCAACCTAACACTGAAGCTTTCTTT.

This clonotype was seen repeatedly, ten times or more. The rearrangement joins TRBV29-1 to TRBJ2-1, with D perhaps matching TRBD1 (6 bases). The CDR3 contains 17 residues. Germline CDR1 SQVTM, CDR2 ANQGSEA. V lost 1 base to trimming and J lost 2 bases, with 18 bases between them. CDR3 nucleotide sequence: TGCAGCGTTGAAGGAGTTCCTGAGGGGGACGCCTACAATGAGCAGTTCTTC. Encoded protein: CSVEGVPEGDAYNEQFF.

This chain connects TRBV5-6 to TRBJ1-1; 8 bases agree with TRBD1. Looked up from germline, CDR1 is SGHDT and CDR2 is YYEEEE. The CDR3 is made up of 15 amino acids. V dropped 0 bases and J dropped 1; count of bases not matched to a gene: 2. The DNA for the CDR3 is TGTGCCAGCAGCTTGGAGACAGGGGCGAACACTGAAGCTTTCTTT. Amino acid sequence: CASSLETGANTEAFF.

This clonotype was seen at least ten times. The CDR3 spells CASSLLVAGAGANVLTF. CDR3 sequence (DNA): TGTGCCAGCAGTTTATTGGTAGCGGGAGCTGGGGCCAACGTCCTGACTTTC. V is TRBV12-3 or TRBV12-4 and J is TRBJ2-6; 9 bases match TRBD2. CDR3 length: 17 amino acids. J lost 2 bases, V lost 2 bases, and 4 bases had no gene match.

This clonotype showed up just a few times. The CDR3 bases are TGTGCCAGCAGCCAAGGGACGACTCCTTACAATGAGCAGTTCTTC. It is translated as CASSQGTTPYNEQFF. This chain uses TRBV3-1 with TRBJ2-1, with unresolved D. Germline CDR1 reads LGHDT; CDR2 reads YNNKEL (reference sequence). The CDR3 loop spans 15 amino acids. V was cut by 1 base and J by 4 bases, with 11 bases left in between.

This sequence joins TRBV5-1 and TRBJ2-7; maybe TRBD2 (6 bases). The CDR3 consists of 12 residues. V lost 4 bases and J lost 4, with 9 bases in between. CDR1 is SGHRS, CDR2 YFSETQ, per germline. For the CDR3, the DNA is TGCGCCAGCAGCGGGGACTGGTACGAGCAGTACTTC. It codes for CASSGDWYEQYF.

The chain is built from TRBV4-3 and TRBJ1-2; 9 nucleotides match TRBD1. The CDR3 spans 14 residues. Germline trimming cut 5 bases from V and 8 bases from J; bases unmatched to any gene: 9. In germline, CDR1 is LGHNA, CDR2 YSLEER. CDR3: CASSGRDRVKGYTF. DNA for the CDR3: TGCGCCAGCAGCGGTCGGGACAGGGTAAAAGGCTACACCTTC.

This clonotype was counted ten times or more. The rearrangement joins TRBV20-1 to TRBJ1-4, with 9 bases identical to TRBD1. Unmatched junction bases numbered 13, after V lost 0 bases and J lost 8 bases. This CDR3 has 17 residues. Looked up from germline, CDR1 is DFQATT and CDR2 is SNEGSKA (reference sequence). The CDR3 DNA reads TGCAGTGCTAGAGACGGATACCCGAGGGACAGGGAGGAAAAACTGTTTTTT. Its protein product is CSARDGYPRDREEKLFF.

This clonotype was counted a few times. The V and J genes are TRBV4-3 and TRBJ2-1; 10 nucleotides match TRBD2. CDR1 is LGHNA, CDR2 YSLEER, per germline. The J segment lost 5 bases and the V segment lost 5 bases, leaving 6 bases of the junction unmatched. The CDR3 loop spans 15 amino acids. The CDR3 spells CASSARTSGHNEQFF. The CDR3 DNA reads TGCGCCAGCAGCGCCCGGACTAGCGGCCACAATGAGCAGTTCTTC.

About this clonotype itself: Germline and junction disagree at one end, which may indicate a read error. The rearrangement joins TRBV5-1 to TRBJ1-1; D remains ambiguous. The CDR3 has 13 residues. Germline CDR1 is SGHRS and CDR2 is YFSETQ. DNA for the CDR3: TGCACCAGCAGCCTCCTGGTGGACACTGAAGCTTTCTTT. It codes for CTSSLLVDTEAFF.

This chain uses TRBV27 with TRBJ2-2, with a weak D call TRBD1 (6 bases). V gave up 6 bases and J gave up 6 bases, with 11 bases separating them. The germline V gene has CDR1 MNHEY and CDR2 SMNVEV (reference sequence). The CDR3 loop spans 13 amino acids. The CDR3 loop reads CASRIQGPGELFF. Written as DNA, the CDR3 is TGTGCCAGCAGAATACAGGGCCCCGGGGAGCTGTTTTTT.